This T cell receptor beta chain was obtained from a study of tumor and adjacent non-tumor tissue in lung cancer (dated by TCRdb to 2016 to 2018). For the wider study: The cohort included some 11 adenocarcinoma, a couple of squamous cell carcinoma and 1 small cell lung cancer patients. The 15 enrolled patients, of whom approximately 10 were men and 5 were women, were aged about 30 to 80 years and were diagnosed with TNM stage I to III disease. Sequencing produced more than 100,000,000 productive TCRbeta reads in total, an average of about 4 million reads per sample. The study compared bulk TCRbeta repertoires from lung tumor tissue and matched distant non-tumor lung tissue of some 15 lung cancer patients. TCRbeta CDR3 sequencing was performed on about 30 paired specimens, with one tumor sample and one normal lung sample collected per patient. Study-wide findings and limitations: Significantly higher TCR diversity was found in younger patients, and higher tumor TCR diversity was associated with shorter overall and disease-free survival. With only about 14 patients in the cohort, the authors noted that larger samples and more detailed clinical data are needed. The top 100 clones made up a significantly larger cumulative share of the repertoire in normal lung than in tumor tissue. TCR diversity (inverse Simpson) was significantly higher in tumor than in normal lung tissue (roughly 430 vs 170, P = 0.0075, Mann-Whitney U test). Neither the sequencing platform nor unique molecular identifiers are named or mentioned anywhere in the methods. Peripheral blood was not sequenced, so blood TCRbeta repertoires were not examined in the lung cancer patients of the study.

CDR3 length: 15 amino acids, cysteine to phenylalanine. Only the CDR3 DNA is retained, 45 bases long and in frame from the first base. The germline V gene (reference sequence) supplies CDR1 DFQATT and CDR2 SNEGSKA. In the case of this clonotype: It has no known antigen specificity. One end of the junction varies from germline; a read error may be responsible.

RNA was isolated from bulk unsorted tissue, and RNA quality was assessed with a NanoDrop ND-1000 and an Agilent 2100. Newly diagnosed lung cancer patients without prior chemotherapy who had been admitted for thoracic surgery in China between August and November 2014 were enrolled as donors. Patients who had received previous radiotherapy or chemotherapy, or who had another concurrent cancer, were excluded from the study. Pieces of surgical tissue measuring about 1-2.1 cm3 were kept in RNAlater solution and stored at -80 degrees C until use. Library prep was done by multiplex PCR. Sequencing was performed on an Illumina HiSeq 2500. TCRbeta libraries were built by three rounds of nested PCR using primers (Table S4), following protocols modified from ARM-PCR. Before sequencing, PCR products of 200-500 bp were cut from the gel and purified using the QIAquick gel extraction kit. Per the source publication's procedure: Reads were cleaned using Trimmomatic, were merged into complete CDR3 sequences using FLASH, and were assigned to V(D)J germline segments using MiTCR. Clonal diversity was calculated as the inverse Simpson's index using VDJtools. A read counted as productive if the sequence was in-frame and lacked a premature stop codon. TCRdb itself trimmed the public reads at Q25 with fastp, ran MiXCR and retained productive beta chains. Duplicate CDR3 protein sequences are folded into a single record with the most common DNA and genes. Clone size and V and J calls follow TCRdb, not the original study. This sample gives some 78,000 distinct CDR3 sequences in total; around 80% of them show up just once. The leading ten clones occupy about an eighth of the sample.

The chain was built from TRBV20-1 and TRBJ2-3, with TRBD1 tentatively as D gene (5 bases match). This receptor was taken from a woman in her forties or fifties with non-small cell lung cancer. Sample: lung tumor tissue. At the DNA level, the sequence is TGCAGTGTTAGAGATCCAGGACAAGTCAGAGATACGCAGTATTTT. The encoded protein is CSVRDPGQVRDTQYF.